This T cell receptor beta chain was identified in a study of blood T cell repertoires in COVID-19. Turning to the study itself: T cells, B-cell-depleted T cells, or PBMCs supplied cDNA or gDNA.

In the original analysis: Cell counts per sample came from amplifying reference gene primers. TCRdb's table, derived via immunoSEQ multiplex PCR, lists solely in-frame clones and lacks some. The V and J calls and clone size were taken over from that table, and D and trimming were inferred from the DNA. The table has 150,000 to 180,000 clones, roughly 83% seen once; the top ten hold 25% to 30%. CDR1 is SGHRS, CDR2 YFSETQ, per germline. The CDR3 is made up of 13 amino acids. V lost 6 bases and J 4 bases, leaving 13 bases between the germline ends. Sequencing was carried out using peripheral blood. The chain employs TRBV5-1 and TRBJ1-2; perhaps TRBD1 as D (6 bases). This sequence originates from a woman aged 55-69 years with acute or convalescent COVID-19. The CDR3 reads CASMQGGGYGYTF. CDR3 coding DNA: TGCGCCAGCATGCAAGGGGGTGGCTATGGCTACACCTTC.